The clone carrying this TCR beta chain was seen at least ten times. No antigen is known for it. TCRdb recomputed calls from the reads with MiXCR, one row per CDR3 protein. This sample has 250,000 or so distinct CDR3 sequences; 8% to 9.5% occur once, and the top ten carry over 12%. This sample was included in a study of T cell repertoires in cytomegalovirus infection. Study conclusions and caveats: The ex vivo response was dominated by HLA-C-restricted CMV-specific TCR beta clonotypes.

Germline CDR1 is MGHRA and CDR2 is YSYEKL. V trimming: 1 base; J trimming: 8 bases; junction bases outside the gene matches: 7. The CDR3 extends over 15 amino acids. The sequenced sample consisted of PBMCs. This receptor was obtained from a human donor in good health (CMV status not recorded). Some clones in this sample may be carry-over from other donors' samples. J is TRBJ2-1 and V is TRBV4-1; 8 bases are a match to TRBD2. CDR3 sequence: CASSQAGLGNYEQFF. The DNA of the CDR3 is TGCGCCAGCAGCCAAGCGGGACTAGGTAACTATGAGCAGTTCTTC.